This T cell receptor (beta chain) originates from a study of blood T cells in healthy people across ages. For the study at large: Capture by template switching was about one barcoded beta molecule per two T cells.

This clonotype appeared a few times. Antigen specificity is unknown. Deletions cut 4 bases from V and 10 bases from J, with 8 bases between. The CDR3 runs 11 residues. Together with a sample-barcoded 5' primer, a J-beta primer mix was included in a second PCR lasting about 6 to 11 cycles. Researchers report that a template-switch adaptor with 12 random nucleotides tagged each cDNA molecule. TCRdb redid the calling of the 5' RACE reads with MiXCR, one entry per CDR3 protein. This table has 780,000 or so distinct CDR3 sequences, about 55% appearing once. The study, taken as a whole, reports: It was not known whether donors were CMV positive (a possible confounder of expanded clonotype changes).

V gene TRBV12-3 or TRBV12-4 combines with J gene TRBJ2-1, with D unclear. The source of this sequence is a man of 80 years or more in good health. What was sequenced was blood. The CDR3 region has the DNA TGTGCCAGCAGTTCTGACGGAGAGCAGTTCTTC. This translates into CASSSDGEQFF.